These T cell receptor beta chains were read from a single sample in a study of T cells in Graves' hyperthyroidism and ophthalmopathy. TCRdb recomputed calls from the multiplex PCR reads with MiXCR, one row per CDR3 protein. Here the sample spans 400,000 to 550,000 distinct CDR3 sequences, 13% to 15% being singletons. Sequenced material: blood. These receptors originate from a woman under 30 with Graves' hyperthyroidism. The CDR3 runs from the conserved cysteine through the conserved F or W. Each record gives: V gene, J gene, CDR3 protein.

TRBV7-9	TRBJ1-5	CASQDSNQPQHF
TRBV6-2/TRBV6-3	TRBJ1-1	CASGAGVYMNTEAFF
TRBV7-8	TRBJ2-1	CASTLAGGYNEQFF
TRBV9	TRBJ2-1	CASSSHGLAGPYNEQFF
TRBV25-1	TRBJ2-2	CASSENLQRGNTGELFF
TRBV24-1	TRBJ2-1	CATSDTGLAGVGSYNEQFF
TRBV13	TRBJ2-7	CASGERLGARSYEQYF
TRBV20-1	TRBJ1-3	CSARDWTPGGNTIYF
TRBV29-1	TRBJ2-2	CSVAGLGDGELFF
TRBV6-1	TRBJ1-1	CASVGMLGTEAFF
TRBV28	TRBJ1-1	CASSSPGVNTEAFF
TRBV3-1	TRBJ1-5	CASSLGRGGDQPQHF
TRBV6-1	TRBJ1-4	CASGRPIPAKLFF
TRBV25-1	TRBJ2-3	CASSEPGLAGGDTQYF
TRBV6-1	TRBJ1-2	CASSEILGGYTF
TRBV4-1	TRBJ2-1	CASSQGRIDEQFF
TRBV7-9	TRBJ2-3	CASSVVWSSTDTQYF
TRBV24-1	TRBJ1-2	CATSDGAEDGYTF
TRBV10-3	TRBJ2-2	CAISDALQGTGELFF
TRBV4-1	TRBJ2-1	CASSQPTGTLHNGEQFF
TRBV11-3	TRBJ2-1	CASSFVLGHSYNEQFF
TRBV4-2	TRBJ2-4	CASSQELSSSNIQYF
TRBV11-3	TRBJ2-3	CASSLGIAGTTDTQYF
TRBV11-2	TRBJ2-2	CASSTRDRENTGELFF
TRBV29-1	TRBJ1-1	CSVVGQKYTEAFF
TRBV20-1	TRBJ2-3	CSGIVALRADTQYF
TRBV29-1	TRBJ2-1	CSVEGWGRGNEQFF
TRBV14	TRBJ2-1	CASSQDYVGRAGDEQFF
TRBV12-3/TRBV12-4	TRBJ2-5	CASSLWGAGETQYF
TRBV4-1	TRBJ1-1	CASSYGTVEAFF
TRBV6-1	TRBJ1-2	CASSRDSNLANYGYTF
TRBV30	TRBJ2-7	CACRGVSSEQYF
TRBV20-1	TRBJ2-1	CSARVVTYNEQFF
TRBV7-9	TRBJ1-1	CASSHDLSLGNTEAFF
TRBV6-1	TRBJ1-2	CASNLDRGAYGYTF
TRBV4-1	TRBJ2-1	CASSQDLPSSYNEQFF
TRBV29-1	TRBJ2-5	CSVPRTGRETQYF
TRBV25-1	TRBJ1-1	CASSDQGAGDTEAFF
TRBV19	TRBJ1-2	CASSTPRDGKVLSYGYTF
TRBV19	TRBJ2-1	CASSIVPAGANEQFF
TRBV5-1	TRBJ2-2	CASSLEIANTGELFF
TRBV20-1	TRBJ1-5	CSAQGQNNQPQHF
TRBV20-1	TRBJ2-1	CSATTSGRYNEQFF
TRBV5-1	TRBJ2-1	CASDTSGTSSYNEQFF
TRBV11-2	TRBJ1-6	CASSFRTGDNSPLHF
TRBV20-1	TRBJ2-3	CSAIDIAGYPDTQYF
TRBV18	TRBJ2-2	CASSPLREHGELFF
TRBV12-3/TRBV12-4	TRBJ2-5	CASSFGTGGGETQYF
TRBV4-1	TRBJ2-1	CASSRPTEVSYNEQFF
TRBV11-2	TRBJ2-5	CASSPLGRTVIQETQYF
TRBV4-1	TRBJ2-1	CASSLMGGRASNEQFF
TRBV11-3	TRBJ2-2	CASSLGTPPVEGGELFF
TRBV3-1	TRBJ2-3	CASSQVGFSDTQYF
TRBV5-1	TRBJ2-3	CASGAEASGMDTQYF